This TCR beta chain was sequenced in a study of identical twins. Germline CDR1 reads MGHRA; CDR2 reads YSYEKL. With 6 bases clipped from V and 6 bases from J, the junction kept 13 bases outside the gene matches. This CDR3 region has 16 residues. TCRdb ran MiXCR on the 5' RACE reads and lists one entry per CDR3 protein. This table has more than 400,000 distinct CDR3 sequences, roughly 15% appearing once. These sequences were also reported in another study, on yellow fever vaccine responses in identical twins.

V usage is TRBV4-1 and J usage is TRBJ2-2; 7 positions agree with TRBD2. Sequenced sample: CD4+ T cells sorted from blood. The TCR comes from a woman under 30 in good health. CDR3 coding DNA: TGCGCCAGCAGACTCAGCGGGGACCCACCGGCCGGGGAGCTGTTTTTT. Translation: CASRLSGDPPAGELFF.